These 22 T cell receptor beta chains came from one sample sequenced in a study of CD8+CD57+ T cells in acquired aplastic anemia. According to the study, genomic DNA was the template for TCR beta VDJ and CDR3 profiling. TCRdb reprocessed the reads via MiXCR and lists one record per CDR3 protein. The sample contains fewer than 200,000 distinct CDR3 sequences, approximately 44% of which appear only once. Input material: sorted CD4+, CD8+, or CD8+CD57+ T cells (not recorded which) from PBMCs. The receptors were gathered from a human donor in good health.

CDR3 in amino acids: CASRVGGPGSYNSPLHF. Here the CDR3 DNA reads TGTGCCAGCAGAGTTGGGGGCCCGGGCTCCTATAATTCACCCCTCCACTTT. V is TRBV2 and J is TRBJ1-6, with D possibly TRBD1 on 6 matching bases. The germline CDR1 and CDR2 sequences are SNHLY and FYNNEI. The CDR3 is 17 amino acids. V was pared by 6 bases and J by 0 bases, with 15 bases between.

Notes on this clonotype: A much larger clone differs by one base, so this may be a read error. The chain joins TRBV4-2 to TRBJ1-6; weak D call: TRBD1 (5 bases). CDR1 and CDR2 from the germline V gene are LGHNA and YNFKEQ. V gave up 1 base and J gave up 9 bases, with 16 bases separating them. This CDR3 has 16 amino acids. The CDR3 loop is CASSQGPRGDGSPLHF. The CDR3 bases are TGTGCCAGCAGCCAAGGGCCTCGGGGGGATGGTTCACCCCTCCACTTT.

Details on this clonotype: A clone one base away is much larger, so this may be a read error. The chain combines TRBV5-4 with TRBJ1-2; 9 positions match TRBD1. The CDR3 sequence is 15 residues long. CDR1 and CDR2 from the germline V gene are SGHNT and YYREEE (reference sequence). The CDR3 coding sequence is TGTGCCAGCAGCTTGACCGGGACAGGGCCCTATGGCTACGCCTTC. Its translation is CASSLTGTGPYGYAF. The full variable domain, completed using reference TRBV5-4 and TRBJ1-2, is ETGVTQSPTHLIKTRGQQVTLRCSSQSGHNTVSWYQQALGQGPQFIFQYYREEENGRGNFPPRFSGLQFPNYSSELNVNALELDDSALYLCASSLTGTGPYGYAFGSGTRLTVV.

In its sample, this clonotype was seen many times. This rearrangement joins TRBV6-1 to TRBJ1-2; D uncertain. Trimming took 5 bases from V and 5 from J, leaving 21 bases between them. This CDR3 spans 16 amino acids. Germline CDR1 MNHNS, CDR2 SASEGT. The CDR3 loop reads CASSNIRTAGGYGYTF. For the CDR3, the DNA is TGTGCCAGCAGTAATATTAGGACCGCCGGTGGGTATGGCTACACCTTC.

Many counts were recorded for this clonotype. The chain carries TRBV6-1 and TRBJ1-5; tentatively, D is TRBD1 (5 bases). The CDR3 loop spans 13 amino acids. Germline assignment: CDR1 MNHNS and CDR2 SASEGT. V was cut by 8 bases and J by 2 bases, with 10 bases left in between. DNA for the CDR3: TGTGCCAGCCGCGACAGTGGCAATCAGCCCCAGCATTTT. Residues: CASRDSGNQPQHF.

This clonotype was detected only a few times. The chain uses TRBV28 and TRBJ2-1; D is perhaps TRBD1 (6 bases). V was clipped by 7 bases and J by 12 bases, with 13 bases between them. Germline CDR1 reads MDHEN; CDR2 reads SYDVKM. The CDR3 spans 11 residues. The CDR3 reads CASNVDRRQFF. The CDR3 DNA is TGTGCCAGCAATGTGGACAGACGGCAGTTCTTC.

The CDR3 nucleotides read TGTGCCAGCAGCACTGGCACTGGGCTGGCCACAGATACGCAGTATTTT. Protein product: CASSTGTGLATDTQYF. The J gene is TRBJ2-3, the V gene TRBV7-8; no clear D. Trimming removed 5 bases from V and 2 bases from J, with 17 bases in between. The length of the CDR3 is 16 residues. Germline V gene lookup returns CDR1 SGHVS and CDR2 FQNEAQ.

Worth noting for this clonotype: A much larger clone is a single base away; this may be a read error. The chain links TRBV28 to TRBJ2-5, with D possibly being TRBD2 (6 bases). In germline, CDR1 is MDHEN, CDR2 SYDVKM. The CDR3 is made up of 12 amino acids. The CDR3 DNA reads TGTGCCATCAGTTTGGTCGGCGGGGAGCAGTACTTC. This encodes CAISLVGGEQYF.

This clonotype was counted many times. This chain links TRBV2 with TRBJ2-7, with 7 bases identical to TRBD2. CDR3 size: 13 residues. Losses at the gene ends were 10 bases for V and 1 base for J; bases not matched to a gene: 7. Germline CDR1 is SNHLY and CDR2 is FYNNEI. CDR3 residues: CAIRTSESYEQYF. CDR3 in DNA: TGTGCCATCAGGACTAGTGAGTCCTACGAGCAGTACTTC.

This chain uses TRBV7-3 with TRBJ2-7; 8 bases are a match to TRBD2. CDR3 length equals 15 residues. Germline V gene lookup returns CDR1 SGHTA and CDR2 FQGTGA. The trim removed 1 base at V and 4 bases at J, leaving 6 bases unmatched. This CDR3 is CASSLSGGKGYEQYF. CDR3 DNA: TGTGCCAGCAGCTTAAGCGGGGGGAAAGGGTACGAGCAGTACTTC.

The gene calls are TRBV4-2 and TRBJ2-4, with TRBD1 matching over 7 bases. Germline V gene sequence: CDR1 LGHNA, CDR2 YNFKEQ. The ends lost 4 bases at V and 0 bases at J; junction bases unmatched: 9. This CDR3 spans 17 amino acids. CDR3 nucleotides: TGTGCCAGCAGCCCTCAGACAGGGCTACTAGCCAAAAACATTCAGTACTTC. Protein sequence: CASSPQTGLLAKNIQYF.

This clonotype showed up many times. The V call is TRBV12-3 or TRBV12-4, the J call TRBJ1-2; TRBD1 aligns across 8 bases. J was trimmed by 4 bases and V by 6 bases; bases with no gene match: 13. The CDR3 contains 16 residues. The CDR3 region has the DNA TGTGCCAGCAGATCGGCTGACAGGGGAGGAAGCTATGGCTACACCTTC. This translates into CASRSADRGGSYGYTF.

In its sample, this clonotype was seen many times. The genes are TRBV6-1 and TRBJ1-1; D remains unclear. CDR3 length equals 14 residues. Per the germline V gene, CDR1 is MNHNS and CDR2 is SASEGT. The V and J ends lost 7 bases and 4 bases respectively, with 16 bases between them. The CDR3 region has the DNA TGTGCCAGCAACCCAAGGTCCCAAGGCACTGAAGCTTTCTTT. This codes for CASNPRSQGTEAFF.

The rearrangement joins TRBV4-2 to TRBJ1-1; no reliable D call. CDR1 is LGHNA and CDR2 is YNFKEQ in the germline V gene. The ends were cut back, 3 bases at V and 1 base at J, with 12 bases in the middle. CDR3 length equals 15 residues. Here the CDR3 reads CASSQVTPQNTEAFF. The CDR3, as DNA: TGTGCCAGCAGCCAGGTGACACCCCAGAACACTGAAGCTTTCTTT.

A word on this clonotype: One end of the junction fails to match germline, which may point to a read error. The V and J genes are TRBV2 and TRBJ1-1; maybe TRBD1 (6 bases). The CDR3 sequence is 14 residues long. Germline V gene lookup returns CDR1 SNHLY and CDR2 FYNNEI. The CDR3 is CVSSEGVRDTEAFF. The CDR3 DNA sequence: TGTGTCAGCAGTGAGGGGGTGAGGGACACTGAAGCTTTCTTT.

Comment on this clonotype: Given a much more abundant clone one base away, this may be a read error. The chain uses TRBV19 and TRBJ2-2; 8 positions agree with TRBD2. The germline V gene encodes CDR1 LNHDA and CDR2 SQIVND (reference sequence). The CDR3 covers 16 residues. CDR3 nucleotides: TGTGCCAGTAGGCCGTGGCGGGGGGCGAACACCGGGGAGCTGTCTTTT. Translating it yields CASRPWRGANTGELSF.

This clonotype was recorded at least ten times. The V call is TRBV9, the J call TRBJ2-1, with 9 bases identical to TRBD2. Unmatched junction bases numbered 9, after V lost 0 bases and J lost 8 bases. The CDR3 sequence is 16 residues long. The germline V gene has CDR1 SGDLS and CDR2 YYNGEE. As DNA, the CDR3 is TGTGCCAGCAGCGTAGTGGGCGGGGGGGCTTTTTATGAGCAGTTCTTC. Its protein product is CASSVVGGGAFYEQFF.

At least ten counts were recorded for this clonotype. One end of the junction is discordant with germline, which a read error may explain. The CDR3: CASSLATADQPQHF. The CDR3 DNA is TGTGCCAGCAGTTTGGCTACAGCGGATCAGCCCCAGCATTTT. The chain links TRBV5-5 to TRBJ1-5; D gene unclear. The CDR3 runs to 14 residues. Germline V gives CDR1 SGHKS, CDR2 YYEKEE (reference sequence).

This clonotype was detected ten times or more. The chain is built from TRBV2 and TRBJ2-7, with a weak D call TRBD1 (6 bases). CDR3 size: 14 residues. Germline CDR1 and CDR2: SNHLY and FYNNEI. Trimming removed 7 bases at V and 2 bases at J, with 15 bases between. This chain's CDR3 is CASMQGTQTYEQYF. CDR3 nucleotide sequence: TGTGCCAGCATGCAGGGGACACAGACCTACGAGCAGTACTTC.

The genes are TRBV2 and TRBJ2-3; 9 bases fit TRBD1. Germline V gives CDR1 SNHLY, CDR2 FYNNEI. The CDR3 spans 14 residues. V lost 6 bases, J lost 5 bases, and 6 bases stayed unmatched. Here the CDR3 reads CASSPGTGLDTQYF. Written as DNA, the CDR3 is TGTGCCAGCAGCCCCGGGACAGGGTTAGATACGCAGTATTTT.

This clonotype showed up many times. The rearrangement uses TRBV14 and TRBJ2-7; possible D gene TRBD2, 6 bases. Germline V gene data show CDR1 as SGHDN and CDR2 as FVKESK. There are 16 residues in the CDR3. V lost 2 bases to trimming and J lost 5 bases, with 19 bases between them. CDR3 sequence (DNA): TGTGCCAGCAGCCAATGGCCCAAGGGGCGGGGAGACGAGCAGTACTTC. It translates to CASSQWPKGRGDEQYF.

This clonotype was observed once. The chain joins TRBV7-2 to TRBJ2-5; possibly TRBD1 for D (5 bases). Trimming removed 5 bases at V and 3 bases at J, with 13 bases between. The CDR3 runs 14 residues. The V gene's germline CDR1 is SGHTA and CDR2 FQGNSA. This CDR3 is CASSLQAGKETQYF. The DNA for the CDR3 is TGTGCCAGCAGCCTCCAGGCAGGGAAAGAGACCCAGTACTTC.